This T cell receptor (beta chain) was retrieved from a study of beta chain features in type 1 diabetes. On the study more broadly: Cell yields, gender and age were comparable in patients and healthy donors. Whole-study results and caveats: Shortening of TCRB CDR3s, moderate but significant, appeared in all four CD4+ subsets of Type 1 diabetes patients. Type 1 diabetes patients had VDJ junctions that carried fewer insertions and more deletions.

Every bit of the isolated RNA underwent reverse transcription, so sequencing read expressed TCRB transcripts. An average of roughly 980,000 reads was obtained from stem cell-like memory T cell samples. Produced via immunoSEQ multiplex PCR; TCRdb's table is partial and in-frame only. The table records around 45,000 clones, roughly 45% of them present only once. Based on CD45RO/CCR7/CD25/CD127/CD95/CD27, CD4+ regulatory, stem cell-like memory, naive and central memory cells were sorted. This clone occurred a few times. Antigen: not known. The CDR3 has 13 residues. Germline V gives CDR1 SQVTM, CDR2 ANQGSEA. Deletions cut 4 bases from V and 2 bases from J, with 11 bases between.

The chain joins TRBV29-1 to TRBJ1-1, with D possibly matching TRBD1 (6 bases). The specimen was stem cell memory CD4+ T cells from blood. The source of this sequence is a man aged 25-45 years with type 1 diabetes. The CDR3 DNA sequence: TGCAGCGTTGCCTACAGGGTAAACACTGAAGCTTTCTTT. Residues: CSVAYRVNTEAFF.